A selection of T cell receptor beta chains follows, all from one sample in a study of blood T cell repertoires in COVID-19. Assay used: immunoSEQ multiplex PCR; TCRdb lists only in-frame clones, some missing. The sample holds over 120,000 clones, 88% seen once. Sequencing was carried out using peripheral blood. The receptors originated from a woman in her fifties or sixties with acute or convalescent COVID-19. CDR3s include the opening cysteine and the closing phenylalanine or tryptophan. The order of the fields is D gene, J gene, V gene, clone size, CDR3 DNA, CDR3 protein. A D gene is named only where the DNA matches it firmly. Size is omitted from some rows. Given values are once, few, many or a class for expanded clones.

d_gene: TRBD2; j_gene: TRBJ2-2; v_gene: TRBV18; abundance: -; CDR3nt: TGTGCCAGCTCACCAGGTGTAGCGGGCACCGGGGAGCTGTTTTTT; CDR3aa: CASSPGVAGTGELFF
d_gene: TRBD1; j_gene: TRBJ1-5; v_gene: TRBV7-3; abundance: -; CDR3nt: TGTGCCAGCAGCCCTACAACAGGGGACAATCAGCCCCAGCATTTT; CDR3aa: CASSPTTGDNQPQHF
d_gene: TRBD2; j_gene: TRBJ2-3; v_gene: TRBV5-4; abundance: -; CDR3nt: TGTGCCAGCAGCCGACTAGCGGGAGGGAAGGATACGCAGTATTTT; CDR3aa: CASSRLAGGKDTQYF
d_gene: TRBD2; j_gene: TRBJ2-3; v_gene: TRBV29-1; abundance: -; CDR3nt: TGCAGCGAAACAGCGGGGGGCTACACAGATACGCAGTATTTT; CDR3aa: CSETAGGYTDTQYF
d_gene: -; j_gene: TRBJ2-7; v_gene: TRBV20-1; abundance: -; CDR3nt: TGCAGTGCGCCGAAGAGTCCCGAGCAGTACTTC; CDR3aa: CSAPKSPEQYF
d_gene: -; j_gene: TRBJ1-6; v_gene: TRBV19; abundance: -; CDR3nt: TGTGCCAGTAGCCCCGGGGGAGGGTATAATTCACCCCTCCACTTT; CDR3aa: CASSPGGGYNSPLHF
d_gene: TRBD1; j_gene: TRBJ2-1; v_gene: TRBV7-3; abundance: -; CDR3nt: TGTGCCAGCACGCCCGGGACAGGTTCCAATGAGCAGTTCTTC; CDR3aa: CASTPGTGSNEQFF
d_gene: -; j_gene: TRBJ2-5; v_gene: TRBV27; abundance: -; CDR3nt: TGTGCCAGCAGTTTATCGGTTACATTTGAGACCCAGTACTTC; CDR3aa: CASSLSVTFETQYF
d_gene: TRBD2; j_gene: TRBJ2-1; v_gene: TRBV5-4; abundance: -; CDR3nt: TGTGCCAGCAGCTTTGGACTAGCGGGAGGGATTAACAATGAGCAGTTCTTC; CDR3aa: CASSFGLAGGINNEQFF
d_gene: TRBD1; j_gene: TRBJ2-1; v_gene: TRBV10-3; abundance: once; CDR3nt: TGTGCCATCAGGAGTAACAGGGGGGCCTACAATGAGCAGTTCTTC; CDR3aa: CAIRSNRGAYNEQFF
d_gene: -; j_gene: TRBJ2-3; v_gene: TRBV7-3; abundance: -; CDR3nt: TGTGCCAGCAGCGTAGGACTTACTAGCACAGATACGCAGTATTTT; CDR3aa: CASSVGLTSTDTQYF
d_gene: -; j_gene: TRBJ1-1; v_gene: TRBV30; abundance: -; CDR3nt: TGTGCCTGGGTTGGGGAGGGAATGAACACTGAAGCTTTCTTT; CDR3aa: CAWVGEGMNTEAFF
d_gene: TRBD1; j_gene: TRBJ2-5; v_gene: TRBV9; abundance: once; CDR3nt: TGTGCCAGCAGCGTAGTAGGGACAGAAGAGACCCAGTACTTC; CDR3aa: CASSVVGTEETQYF
d_gene: -; j_gene: TRBJ2-2; v_gene: TRBV5-1; abundance: -; CDR3nt: TGCGCCAGCAGCGACACCCACACCGGGGAGCTGTTTTTT; CDR3aa: CASSDTHTGELFF
d_gene: TRBD1; j_gene: TRBJ2-4; v_gene: TRBV7-3; abundance: few; CDR3nt: TGTGCCAGCAGCTCACAAACAGGGGGCCCGTTGTACTTC; CDR3aa: CASSSQTGGPLYF
d_gene: TRBD2; j_gene: TRBJ2-3; v_gene: TRBV3-1/TRBV3-2; abundance: -; CDR3nt: TGTGCCAGCAGCCAAGTATCTAGCGGGAGGGTAGATACGCAGTATTTT; CDR3aa: CASSQVSSGRVDTQYF
d_gene: -; j_gene: TRBJ2-6; v_gene: TRBV7-9; abundance: -; CDR3nt: TGTGCCAGCAGCTTAGGGCAGGGGGGCTCTGGGGCCAACGTCCTGACTTTC; CDR3aa: CASSLGQGGSGANVLTF
d_gene: TRBD1; j_gene: TRBJ2-3; v_gene: TRBV6-1; abundance: once; CDR3nt: TGTGCCAGCAGTGCCATTGAAGGGGGCGGAACAGATACGCAGTATTTT; CDR3aa: CASSAIEGGGTDTQYF
d_gene: TRBD2; j_gene: TRBJ2-5; v_gene: TRBV28; abundance: -; CDR3nt: TGTGCCAGCAGTTCCGTCGGGAGGGCCTCGGCAGAGACCCAGTACTTC; CDR3aa: CASSSVGRASAETQYF
d_gene: TRBD1; j_gene: TRBJ1-4; v_gene: TRBV6-9; abundance: -; CDR3nt: TGTGCCAGCAGTTATCCAACCCTCCTGGGGACAGGGGGCCGGAGTGAAAAACTGTTTTTT; CDR3aa: CASSYPTLLGTGGRSEKLFF
d_gene: -; j_gene: TRBJ1-4; v_gene: TRBV3-1/TRBV3-2; abundance: -; CDR3nt: TGTGCCAGCAGCCAAGATTCAGGGCAGGGCACTGAAAAACTGTTTTTT; CDR3aa: CASSQDSGQGTEKLFF
d_gene: -; j_gene: TRBJ2-7; v_gene: TRBV5-1; abundance: -; CDR3nt: TGCGCCAGCAGCTTGCTAGCCACTCGGGGCGAGCAGTACTTC; CDR3aa: CASSLLATRGEQYF
d_gene: TRBD1; j_gene: TRBJ2-7; v_gene: TRBV19; abundance: -; CDR3nt: TGTGCCAGTTCAGTGACAGGGTACAACGAGCAGTACTTC; CDR3aa: CASSVTGYNEQYF
d_gene: -; j_gene: TRBJ2-2; v_gene: TRBV6-5; abundance: once; CDR3nt: TGTGCCAGCAGGACTAGGAGGGAGGTCACCGGGGAGCTGTTTTTT; CDR3aa: CASRTRREVTGELFF
d_gene: TRBD1; j_gene: TRBJ1-3; v_gene: TRBV9; abundance: once; CDR3nt: TGTGCCAGCAGCGTATGGGACAGCTCTGGAAACACCATATATTTT; CDR3aa: CASSVWDSSGNTIYF
d_gene: TRBD1; j_gene: TRBJ2-5; v_gene: TRBV7-9; abundance: -; CDR3nt: TGTGCCAGCAGTTCACAGGGGTCGTGGGAGACCCAGTACTTC; CDR3aa: CASSSQGSWETQYF
d_gene: -; j_gene: TRBJ1-2; v_gene: TRBV5-1; abundance: -; CDR3nt: TGCGCCAGCAGCTTGGGGGGGCTGTCAGGCCACGGCTACACCTTC; CDR3aa: CASSLGGLSGHGYTF
d_gene: TRBD2; j_gene: TRBJ2-7; v_gene: TRBV28; abundance: -; CDR3nt: TGTGCCAGCAGGATCGGCGGACGGACTAGCTCCTACGAGCAGTACTTC; CDR3aa: CASRIGGRTSSYEQYF
d_gene: -; j_gene: TRBJ1-4; v_gene: TRBV6-5; abundance: -; CDR3nt: TGTGCCAGCAGTTTGTCGAACGGTAATGAAAAACTGTTTTTT; CDR3aa: CASSLSNGNEKLFF
d_gene: -; j_gene: TRBJ2-5; v_gene: TRBV27; abundance: -; CDR3nt: TGTGCCAGCACCGACAGAAAAGAGACCCAGTACTTC; CDR3aa: CASTDRKETQYF
d_gene: -; j_gene: TRBJ2-7; v_gene: TRBV30; abundance: -; CDR3nt: TGTGCCTGGACCCCAACAGGGCCCTACGAGCAGTACTTC; CDR3aa: CAWTPTGPYEQYF
d_gene: -; j_gene: TRBJ1-6; v_gene: TRBV11-1; abundance: -; CDR3nt: TGTGCCAGCAATGTTGGGGCAGAGAATAATTCACCCCTCCACTTT; CDR3aa: CASNVGAENNSPLHF